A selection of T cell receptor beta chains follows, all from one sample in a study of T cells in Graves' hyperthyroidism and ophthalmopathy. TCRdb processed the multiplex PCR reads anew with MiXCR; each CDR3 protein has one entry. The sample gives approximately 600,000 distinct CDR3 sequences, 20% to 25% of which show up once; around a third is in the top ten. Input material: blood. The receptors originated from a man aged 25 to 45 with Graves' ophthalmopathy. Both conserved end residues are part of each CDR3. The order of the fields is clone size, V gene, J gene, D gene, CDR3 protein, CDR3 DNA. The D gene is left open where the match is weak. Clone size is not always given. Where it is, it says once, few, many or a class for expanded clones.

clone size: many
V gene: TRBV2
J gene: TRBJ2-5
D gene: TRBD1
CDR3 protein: CASRGTGKTQYF
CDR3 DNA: TGTGCCAGCAGAGGGACAGGGAAGACCCAGTACTTC

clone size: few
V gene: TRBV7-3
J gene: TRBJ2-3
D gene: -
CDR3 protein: CASSLTPGTDTQYF
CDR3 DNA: TGTGCCAGCAGCCTCACCCCGGGAACAGATACGCAGTATTTT

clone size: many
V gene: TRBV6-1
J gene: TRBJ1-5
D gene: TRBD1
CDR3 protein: CASRQEAAGTGRNQPQHF
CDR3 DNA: TGTGCCAGCAGACAGGAGGCCGCTGGGACAGGGCGCAATCAGCCCCAGCATTTT

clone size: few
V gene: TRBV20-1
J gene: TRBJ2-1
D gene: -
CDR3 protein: CSAREATGRNEQFF
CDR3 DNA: TGCAGTGCTAGAGAGGCCACAGGTAGGAATGAGCAGTTCTTC

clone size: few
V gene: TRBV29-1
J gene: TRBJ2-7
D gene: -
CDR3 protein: CSVEDMTYEQYF
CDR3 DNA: TGCAGCGTTGAAGACATGACCTACGAGCAGTACTTC

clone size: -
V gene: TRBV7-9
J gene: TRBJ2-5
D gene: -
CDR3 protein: CASSLTAGTETQYF
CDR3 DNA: TGTGCCAGCAGCTTAACGGCGGGTACAGAGACCCAGTACTTC

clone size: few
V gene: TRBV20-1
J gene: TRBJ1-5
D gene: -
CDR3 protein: CSAPDTGSNQPQHF
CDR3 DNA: TGCAGTGCTCCAGACACGGGTAGCAATCAGCCCCAGCATTTT

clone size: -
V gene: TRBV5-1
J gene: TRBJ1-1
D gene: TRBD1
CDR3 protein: CASSELQGAEAFF
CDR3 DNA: TGCGCCAGCAGCGAGCTACAGGGGGCTGAAGCTTTCTTT

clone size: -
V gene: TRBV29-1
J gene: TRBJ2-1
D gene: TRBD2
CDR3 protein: CSVESLAGNSYNEQFF
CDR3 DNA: TGCAGCGTCGAATCCCTAGCGGGAAATTCCTACAATGAGCAGTTCTTC

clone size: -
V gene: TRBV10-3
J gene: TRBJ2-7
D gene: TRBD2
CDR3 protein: CAISEFLAGAYEQYF
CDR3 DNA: TGTGCCATCAGTGAGTTTTTAGCGGGAGCCTACGAGCAGTACTTC

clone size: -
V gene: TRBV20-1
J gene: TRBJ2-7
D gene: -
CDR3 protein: CSATGGEAEQYF
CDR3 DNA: TGCAGTGCCACAGGGGGGGAAGCCGAGCAGTACTTC

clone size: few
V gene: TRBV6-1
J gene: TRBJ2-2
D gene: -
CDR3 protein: CASSPPGALTGELFF
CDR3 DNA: TGTGCCAGCAGTCCACCGGGAGCCCTCACCGGGGAGCTGTTTTTT

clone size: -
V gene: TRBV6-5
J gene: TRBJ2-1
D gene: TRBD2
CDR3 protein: CASSYNQASGYNEQFF
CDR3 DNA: TGTGCCAGCAGTTACAACCAGGCTAGCGGTTACAATGAGCAGTTCTTC

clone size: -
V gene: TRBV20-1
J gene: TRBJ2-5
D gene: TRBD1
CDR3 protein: CSALRQGETQYF
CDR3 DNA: TGCAGTGCTCTGAGACAGGGAGAGACCCAGTACTTC

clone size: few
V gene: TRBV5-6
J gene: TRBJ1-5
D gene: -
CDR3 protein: CASSRSRGSQPQHF
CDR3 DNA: TGTGCCAGCAGCCGCTCCAGGGGAAGTCAGCCCCAGCATTTT

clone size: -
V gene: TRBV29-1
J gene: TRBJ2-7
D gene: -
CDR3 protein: CSVVELKSYEQYF
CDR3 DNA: TGCAGCGTTGTAGAACTGAAATCCTACGAGCAGTACTTC

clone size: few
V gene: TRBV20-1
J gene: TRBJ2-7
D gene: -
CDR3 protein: CSARLLSSYEQYF
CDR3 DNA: TGCAGTGCTAGACTTCTAAGCTCCTACGAGCAGTACTTC

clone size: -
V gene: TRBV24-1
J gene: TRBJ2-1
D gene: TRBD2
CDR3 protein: CATSDPGAPLAGGPHEQFF
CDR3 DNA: TGTGCCACCAGTGATCCCGGGGCTCCACTAGCGGGAGGGCCGCATGAGCAGTTCTTC

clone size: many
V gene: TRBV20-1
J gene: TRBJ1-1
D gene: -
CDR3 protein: CSARDPGGNTEAFF
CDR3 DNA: TGCAGTGCTAGAGACCCGGGGGGGAACACTGAAGCTTTCTTT

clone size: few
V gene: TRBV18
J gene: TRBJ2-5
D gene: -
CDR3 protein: CASSPPGDRETVQETQYF
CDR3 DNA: TGTGCCAGCTCACCACCGGGTGACCGGGAGACTGTCCAAGAGACCCAGTACTTC

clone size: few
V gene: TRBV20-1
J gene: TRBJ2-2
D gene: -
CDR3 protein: CSARAGRGGTGELFF
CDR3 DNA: TGCAGTGCTAGAGCTGGAAGGGGCGGAACCGGGGAGCTGTTTTTT

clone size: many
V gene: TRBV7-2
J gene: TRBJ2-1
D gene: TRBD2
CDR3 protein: CASSLGRLAGGGNEQFF
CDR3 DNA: TGTGCCAGCAGCTTAGGAAGACTAGCGGGAGGGGGCAATGAGCAGTTCTTC

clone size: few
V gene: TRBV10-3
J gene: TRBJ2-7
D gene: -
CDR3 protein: CAISESLGAYEQYF
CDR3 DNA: TGTGCCATCAGTGAGTCGCTGGGGGCCTACGAGCAGTACTTC

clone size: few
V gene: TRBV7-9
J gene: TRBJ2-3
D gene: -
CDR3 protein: CASSLAEASDTQYF
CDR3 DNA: TGTGCCAGCAGCCTCGCGGAAGCGTCAGATACGCAGTATTTT

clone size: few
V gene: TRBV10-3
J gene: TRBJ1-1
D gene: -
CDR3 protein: CASQGGSVNTEAFF
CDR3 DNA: TGTGCCTCCCAGGGAGGTTCGGTGAACACTGAAGCTTTCTTT

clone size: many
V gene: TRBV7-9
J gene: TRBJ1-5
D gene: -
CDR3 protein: CASSSGSAPQHF
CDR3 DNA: TGTGCCAGCAGCTCAGGGTCAGCGCCCCAGCATTTT

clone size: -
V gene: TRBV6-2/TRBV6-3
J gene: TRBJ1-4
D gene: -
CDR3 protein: CASSRINEKLFF
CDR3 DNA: TGTGCCAGCAGTCGGATTAATGAAAAACTGTTTTTT

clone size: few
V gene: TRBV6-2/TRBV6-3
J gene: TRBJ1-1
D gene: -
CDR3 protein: CASSGLTGNATEAFF
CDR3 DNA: TGTGCCAGCAGTGGTCTAACAGGGAACGCCACTGAAGCTTTCTTT

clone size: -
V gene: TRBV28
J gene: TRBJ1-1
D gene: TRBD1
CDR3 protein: CASRQDRVRAFF
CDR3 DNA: TGTGCCAGCAGACAGGACAGGGTAAGGGCTTTCTTT

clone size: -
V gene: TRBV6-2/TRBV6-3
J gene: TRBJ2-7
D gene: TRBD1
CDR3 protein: CASSDRVSEQYF
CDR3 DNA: TGTGCCAGCAGTGACAGGGTATCCGAGCAGTACTTC